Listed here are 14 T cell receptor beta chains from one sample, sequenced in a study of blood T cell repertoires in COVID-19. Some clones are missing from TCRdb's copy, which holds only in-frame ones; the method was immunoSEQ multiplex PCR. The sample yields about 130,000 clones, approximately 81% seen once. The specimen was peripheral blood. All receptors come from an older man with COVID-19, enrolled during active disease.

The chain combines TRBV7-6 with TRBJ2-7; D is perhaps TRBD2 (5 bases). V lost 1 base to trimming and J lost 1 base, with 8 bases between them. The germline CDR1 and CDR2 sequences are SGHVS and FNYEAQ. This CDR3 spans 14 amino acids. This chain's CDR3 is CASSLEEGSYEQYF. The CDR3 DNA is TGTGCCAGCAGCTTAGAAGAGGGATCCTACGAGCAGTACTTC.

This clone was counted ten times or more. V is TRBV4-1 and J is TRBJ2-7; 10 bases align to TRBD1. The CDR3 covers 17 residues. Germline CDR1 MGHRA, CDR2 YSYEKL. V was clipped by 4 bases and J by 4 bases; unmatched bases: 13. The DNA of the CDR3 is TGCGCCAGCAGCCCGATGGACAGGGGGGACCGTCGTTACGAGCAGTACTTC. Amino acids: CASSPMDRGDRRYEQYF.

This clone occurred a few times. CDR3 sequence: CASSRGRLSSGNTIYF. CDR3 bases: TGTGCCAGCAGCCGGGGAAGGCTTAGCTCTGGAAACACCATATATTTT. V gene TRBV28 combines with J gene TRBJ1-3; D not certain. The CDR3 runs to 16 residues. CDR1 MDHEN and CDR2 SYDVKM come from the germline V gene. Trimming cost V 6 bases and J 0 bases, with 15 bases left between them.

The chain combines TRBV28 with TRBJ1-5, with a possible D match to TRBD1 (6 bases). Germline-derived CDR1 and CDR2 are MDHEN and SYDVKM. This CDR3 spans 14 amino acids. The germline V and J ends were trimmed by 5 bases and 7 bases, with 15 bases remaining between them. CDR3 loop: CASSPVTGLQPQHF. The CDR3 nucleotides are TGTGCCAGCAGTCCGGTAACAGGGTTACAGCCCCAGCATTTT.

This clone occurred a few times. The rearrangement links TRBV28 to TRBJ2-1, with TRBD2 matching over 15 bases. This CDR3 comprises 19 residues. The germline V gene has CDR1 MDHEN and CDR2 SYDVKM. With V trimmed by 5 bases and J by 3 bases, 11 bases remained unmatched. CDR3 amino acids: CASSQGLAGGYDDYNEQFF. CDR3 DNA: TGTGCCAGCAGTCAGGGACTAGCGGGAGGCTACGACGACTACAATGAGCAGTTCTTC.

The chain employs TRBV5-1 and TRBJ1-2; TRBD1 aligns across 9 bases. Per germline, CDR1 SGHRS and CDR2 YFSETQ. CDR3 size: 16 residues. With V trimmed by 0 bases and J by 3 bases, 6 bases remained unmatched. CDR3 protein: CASSLDYRGLDYGYTF. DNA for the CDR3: TGCGCCAGCAGCTTGGATTACAGGGGGCTAGACTATGGCTACACCTTC.

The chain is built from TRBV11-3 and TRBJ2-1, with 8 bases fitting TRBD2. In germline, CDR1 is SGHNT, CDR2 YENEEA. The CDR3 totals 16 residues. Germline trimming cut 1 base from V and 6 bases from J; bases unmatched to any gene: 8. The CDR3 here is CASSLVGTRSPNEQFF. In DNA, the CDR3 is TGTGCCAGCAGCTTAGTAGGGACTAGGTCCCCCAATGAGCAGTTCTTC.

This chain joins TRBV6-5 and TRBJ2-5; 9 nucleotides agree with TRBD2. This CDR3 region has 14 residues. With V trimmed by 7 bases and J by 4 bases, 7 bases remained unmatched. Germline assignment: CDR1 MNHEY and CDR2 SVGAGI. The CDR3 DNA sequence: TGTGCCAGCACTGGTAGCGGGAGTGGAGAGACCCAGTACTTC. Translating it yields CASTGSGSGETQYF.

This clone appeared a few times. The CDR3 region has the DNA TGTGCCAGTAAACCGGGGGACCCCCACTCTGGGGCCAACGTCCTGACTTTC. Protein product: CASKPGDPHSGANVLTF. The chain combines TRBV19 with TRBJ2-6, with D tentatively TRBD2 (6 bases). Trimming took off 7 bases at V and 0 bases at J, with 16 bases between the two ends. The CDR3 totals 17 residues. CDR1 LNHDA and CDR2 SQIVND come from the germline V gene (reference sequence). Drawing the rest from reference TRBV19 and TRBJ2-6, the complete variable domain is DGGITQSPKYLFRKEGQNVTLSCEQNLNHDAMYWYRQDPGQGLRLIYYSQIVNDFQKGDIAEGYSVSREKKESFPLTVTSAQKNPTAFYLCASKPGDPHSGANVLTFGAGSRLTVL.

The CDR3 loop reads CASCGVDVPSYEQYF. The CDR3 nucleotides read TGTGCCAGCTGCGGGGTAGACGTTCCGTCCTACGAGCAGTACTTC. The chain couples TRBV28 to TRBJ2-7; D might be TRBD2 (6 bases). CDR1 is MDHEN, CDR2 SYDVKM, per germline. This CDR3 has 15 residues. V lost 8 bases to trimming and J lost 1 base, with 18 bases between them.

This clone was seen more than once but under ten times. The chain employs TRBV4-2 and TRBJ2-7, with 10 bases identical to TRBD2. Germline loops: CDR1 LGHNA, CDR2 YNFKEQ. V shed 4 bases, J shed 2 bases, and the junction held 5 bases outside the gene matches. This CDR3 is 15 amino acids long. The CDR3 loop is CASSLGLADPYEQYF. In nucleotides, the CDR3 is TGTGCCAGCAGCCTAGGACTAGCGGACCCCTACGAGCAGTACTTC.

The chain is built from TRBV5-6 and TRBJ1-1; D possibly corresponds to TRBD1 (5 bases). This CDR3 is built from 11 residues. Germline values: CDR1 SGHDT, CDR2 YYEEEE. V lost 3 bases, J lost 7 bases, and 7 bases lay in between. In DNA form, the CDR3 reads TGTGCCAGCAGCTCGACAGATGAAGCTTTCTTT. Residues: CASSSTDEAFF. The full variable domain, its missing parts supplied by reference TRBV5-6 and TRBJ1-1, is DAGVTQSPTHLIKTRGQQVTLRCSPKSGHDTVSWYQQALGQGPQFIFQYYEEEERQRGNFPDRFSGHQFPNYSSELNVNALLLGDSALYLCASSSTDEAFFGQGTRLTVV.

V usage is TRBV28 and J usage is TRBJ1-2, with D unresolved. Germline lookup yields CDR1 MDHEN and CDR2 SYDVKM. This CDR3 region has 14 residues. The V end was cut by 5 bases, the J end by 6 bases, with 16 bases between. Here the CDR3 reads CASSPPLGLDGYTF. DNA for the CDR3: TGTGCCAGCAGTCCCCCACTAGGGCTCGATGGCTACACCTTC.

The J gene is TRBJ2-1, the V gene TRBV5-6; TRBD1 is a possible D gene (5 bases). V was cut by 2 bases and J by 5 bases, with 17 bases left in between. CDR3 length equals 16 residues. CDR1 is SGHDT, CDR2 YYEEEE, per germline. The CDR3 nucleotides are TGTGCCAGCAGCTTTGACAGATCAACGCTAAACAATGAGCAGTTCTTC. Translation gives CASSFDRSTLNNEQFF.